This TCR beta chain was sequenced in a study of CXCR3-negative and CXCR3-positive naive CD8 T cells. This CDR3 spans 16 amino acids. Per the germline V gene, CDR1 is MGHRA and CDR2 is YSYEKL. Each TRB cDNA library was prepared by 5' RACE (with UMI labels). TCRdb derives one entry per CDR3 protein from the 5' RACE reads, leaving out DNA. The ten most abundant clones cover approximately 1% of a sample with approximately 8,500 distinct CDR3 sequences. The sequence was collected from a human donor in good health. Some clones in this sample may be carry-over from other donors' samples. The sequenced sample was naive CXCR3- CD8+ T cells from blood. This sample's subset: CD45RO-CCR7+CD27+CD95- naive CD8+ T cells lacking CXCR3 (TNR3-). The chain combines TRBV4-1 with TRBJ2-1; TCRdb designates TRBD1, a call that cannot be tested without DNA. This CDR3 is CASSQGEQLPREEQFF.